This TCR beta chain was found in a study of CD8+ T cells in alopecia areata. Study-wide context: The study gave treated patients oral tofacitinib at 5 to 10 mg twice daily.

The treatment is: oral pan-JAK inhibitor, 5-10 mg twice daily. Sequencing templates came from extracted RNA that was reverse transcribed into cDNA. Assay: immunoSEQ multiplex PCR; the TCRdb copy retains only in-frame clones and omits some. The profile covers 70,000 or so clones, with 29% appearing a single time and about 16% taken by the ten largest. V shed 3 bases and J shed 7 bases, with 7 bases lying between them. The CDR3 is 11 residues long. Germline-derived CDR1 and CDR2 are SEHNR and FQNEAQ (reference sequence). This chain connects TRBV7-9 to TRBJ2-7, with TRBD1 as a possible D gene (6 bases). The receptor's source is a human donor with alopecia areata. The sample was CD8+ T cells sorted from blood, taken at week 4, from a patient treated with tofacitinib. In nucleotides, the CDR3 is TGTGCCAGCAGCTTCGGGACAGAGCAGTACTTC. Protein sequence: CASSFGTEQYF.